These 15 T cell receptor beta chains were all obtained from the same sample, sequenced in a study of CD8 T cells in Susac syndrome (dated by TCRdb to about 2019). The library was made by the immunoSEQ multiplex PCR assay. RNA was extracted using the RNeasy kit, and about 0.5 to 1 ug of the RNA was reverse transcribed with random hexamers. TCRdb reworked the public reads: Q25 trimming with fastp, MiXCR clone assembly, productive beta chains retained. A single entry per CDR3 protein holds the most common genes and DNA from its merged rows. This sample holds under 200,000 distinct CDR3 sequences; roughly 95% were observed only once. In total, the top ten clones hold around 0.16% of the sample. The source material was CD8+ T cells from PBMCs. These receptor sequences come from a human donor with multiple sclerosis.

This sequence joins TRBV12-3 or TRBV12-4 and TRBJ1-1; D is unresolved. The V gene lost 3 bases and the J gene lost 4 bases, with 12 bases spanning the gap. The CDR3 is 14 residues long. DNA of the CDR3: TGTGCCAGCAGTTTTAATCTCGGGTTCACTGAAGCTTTCTTT. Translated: CASSFNLGFTEAFF.

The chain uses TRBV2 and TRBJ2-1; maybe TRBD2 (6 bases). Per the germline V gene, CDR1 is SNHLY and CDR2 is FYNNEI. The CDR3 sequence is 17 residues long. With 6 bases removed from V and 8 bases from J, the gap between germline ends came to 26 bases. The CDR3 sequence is CASSSTSSGVMIDEQFF. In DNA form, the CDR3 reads TGTGCCAGCAGCTCGACTAGTTCGGGGGTTATGATCGATGAGCAGTTCTTC.

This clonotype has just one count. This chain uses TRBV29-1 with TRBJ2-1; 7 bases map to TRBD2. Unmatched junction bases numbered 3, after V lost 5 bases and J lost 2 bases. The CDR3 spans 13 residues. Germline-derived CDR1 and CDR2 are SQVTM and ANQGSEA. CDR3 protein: CSVLLAAYNEQFF. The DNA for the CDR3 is TGCAGCGTTCTGCTAGCGGCCTACAATGAGCAGTTCTTC.

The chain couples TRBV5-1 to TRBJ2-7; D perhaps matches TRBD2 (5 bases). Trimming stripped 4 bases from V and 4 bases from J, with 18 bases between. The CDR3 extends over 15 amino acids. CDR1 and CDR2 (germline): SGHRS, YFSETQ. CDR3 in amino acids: CASSVDFSTVYEQYF. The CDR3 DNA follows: TGCGCCAGCAGCGTGGACTTTTCGACTGTTTACGAGCAGTACTTC.

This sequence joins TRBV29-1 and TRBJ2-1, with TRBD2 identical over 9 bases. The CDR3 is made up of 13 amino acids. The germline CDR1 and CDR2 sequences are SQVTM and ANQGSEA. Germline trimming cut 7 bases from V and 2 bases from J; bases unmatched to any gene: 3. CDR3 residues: CSGRLAAYNEQFF. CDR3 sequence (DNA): TGCAGCGGACGACTAGCGGCCTACAATGAGCAGTTCTTC.

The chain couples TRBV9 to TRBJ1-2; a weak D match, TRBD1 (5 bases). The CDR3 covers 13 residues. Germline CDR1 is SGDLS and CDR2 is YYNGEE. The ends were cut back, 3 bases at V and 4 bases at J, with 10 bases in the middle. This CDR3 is CASSGGRAYGYTF. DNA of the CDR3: TGTGCCAGCAGCGGGGGCAGGGCCTATGGCTACACCTTC.

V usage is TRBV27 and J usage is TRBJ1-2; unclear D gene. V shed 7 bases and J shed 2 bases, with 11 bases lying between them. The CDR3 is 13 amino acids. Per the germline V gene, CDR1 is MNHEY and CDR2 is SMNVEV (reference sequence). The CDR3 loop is CASKMLENYGYTF. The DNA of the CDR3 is TGTGCCAGCAAAATGTTGGAGAACTATGGCTACACCTTC.

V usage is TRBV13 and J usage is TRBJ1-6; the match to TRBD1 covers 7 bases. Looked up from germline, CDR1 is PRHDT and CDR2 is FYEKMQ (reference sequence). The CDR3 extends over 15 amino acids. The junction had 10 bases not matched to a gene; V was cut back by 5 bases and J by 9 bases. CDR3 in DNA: TGTGCCAGCAGCGCAGAGACAGGGAAGGGTTCACCCCTCCACTTT. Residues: CASSAETGKGSPLHF.

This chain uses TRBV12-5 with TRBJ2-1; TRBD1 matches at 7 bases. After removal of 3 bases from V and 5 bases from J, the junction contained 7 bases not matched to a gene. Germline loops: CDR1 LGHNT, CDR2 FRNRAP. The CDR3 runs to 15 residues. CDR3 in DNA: TGTGCTAGTGGTTTCACAGGGGATGAGAACAATGAGCAGTTCTTC. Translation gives CASGFTGDENNEQFF.

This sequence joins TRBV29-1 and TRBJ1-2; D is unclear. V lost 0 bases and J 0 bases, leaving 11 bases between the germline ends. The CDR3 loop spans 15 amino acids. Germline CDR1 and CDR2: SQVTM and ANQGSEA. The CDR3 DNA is TGCAGCGTTGAAGATCGGCGGACGGCTAACTATGGCTACACCTTC. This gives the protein CSVEDRRTANYGYTF. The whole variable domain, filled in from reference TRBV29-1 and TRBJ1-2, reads SAVISQKPSRDICQRGTSLTIQCQVDSQVTMMFWYRQQPGQSLTLIATANQGSEATYESGFVIDKFPISRPNLTFSTLTVSNMSPEDSSIYLCSVEDRRTANYGYTFGSGTRLTVV.

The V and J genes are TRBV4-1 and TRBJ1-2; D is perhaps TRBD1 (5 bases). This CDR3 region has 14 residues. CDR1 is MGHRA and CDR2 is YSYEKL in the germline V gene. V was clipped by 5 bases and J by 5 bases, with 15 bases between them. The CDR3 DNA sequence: TGCGCCAGCAGCACCCCATCGGGGCAGTATGGCTACACCTTC. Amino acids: CASSTPSGQYGYTF.

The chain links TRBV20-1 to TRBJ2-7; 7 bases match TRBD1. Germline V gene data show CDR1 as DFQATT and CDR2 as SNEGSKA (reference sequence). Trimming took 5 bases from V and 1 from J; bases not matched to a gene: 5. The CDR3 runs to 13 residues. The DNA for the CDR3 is TGCAGTGCTCCACGACAGGGATCCTACGAGCAGTACTTC. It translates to CSAPRQGSYEQYF.

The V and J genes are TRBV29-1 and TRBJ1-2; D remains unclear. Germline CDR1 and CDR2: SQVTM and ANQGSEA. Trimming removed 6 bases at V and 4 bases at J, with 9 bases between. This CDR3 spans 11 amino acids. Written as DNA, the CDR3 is TGCAGCGTCCCCGGCCCCTATGGCTACACCTTC. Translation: CSVPGPYGYTF.

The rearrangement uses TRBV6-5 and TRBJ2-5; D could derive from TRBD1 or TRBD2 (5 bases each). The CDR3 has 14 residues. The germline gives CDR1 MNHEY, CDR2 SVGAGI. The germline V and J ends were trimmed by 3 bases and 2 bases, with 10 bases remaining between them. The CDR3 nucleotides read TGTGCCAGCAGTTATGTGGGGGTTCAAGAGACCCAGTACTTC. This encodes CASSYVGVQETQYF.

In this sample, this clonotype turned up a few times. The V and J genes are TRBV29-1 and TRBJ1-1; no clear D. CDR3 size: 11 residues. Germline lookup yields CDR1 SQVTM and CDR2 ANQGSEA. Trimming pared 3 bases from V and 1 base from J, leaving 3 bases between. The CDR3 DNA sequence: TGCAGCGTTGATCGGAACACTGAAGCTTTCTTT. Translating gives CSVDRNTEAFF.